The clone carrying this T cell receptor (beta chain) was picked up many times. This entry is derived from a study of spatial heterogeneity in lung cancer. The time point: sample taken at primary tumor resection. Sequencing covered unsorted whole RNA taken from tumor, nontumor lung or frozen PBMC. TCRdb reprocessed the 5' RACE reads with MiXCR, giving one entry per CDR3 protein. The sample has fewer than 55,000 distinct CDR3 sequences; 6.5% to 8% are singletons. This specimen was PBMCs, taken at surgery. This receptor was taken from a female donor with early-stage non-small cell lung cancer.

CDR3 in DNA: TGCAGTGCAACCCCGGGACAGGGGAACACCGGGGAGCTGTTTTTT. Translating it yields CSATPGQGNTGELFF. The chain is built from TRBV20-1 and TRBJ2-2, with 9 nucleotides matching TRBD1. CDR1 DFQATT and CDR2 SNEGSKA come from the germline V gene (reference sequence). The ends lost 6 bases at V and 1 base at J; junction bases unmatched: 6. The CDR3 sequence is 15 residues long.